The clone carrying this T cell receptor beta chain was observed a few times. The sample comes from a study of T-cell reconstitution after alpha-beta-depleted transplantation in children. This CDR3 region has 15 residues. V shed 4 bases, J shed 1 base, and the junction held 6 bases outside the gene matches. Germline V gene sequence: CDR1 SGHRS, CDR2 YFSETQ. The library targeted TCRbeta and was prepared with unique molecular identifiers. MiXCR, run by TCRdb on the PCR reads, gives a single entry per CDR3 protein. The sample yields approximately 640,000 distinct CDR3 sequences, roughly 15% seen once. Sample: PBMCs from the stem cell graft donor, taken from the stem cell graft. The J gene is TRBJ1-1, the V gene TRBV5-1, with 8 bases matching TRBD1. This clonotype originated in a human donor who donated a stem cell graft to a child with acute myeloid leukemia. The CDR3 sequence is CASSRDRFTNTEAFF. DNA of the CDR3: TGCGCCAGCAGCAGGGACAGGTTCACGAACACTGAAGCTTTCTTT. The entire variable domain, with the rest obtained from reference TRBV5-1 and TRBJ1-1, is as follows: KAGVTQTPRYLIKTRGQQVTLSCSPISGHRSVSWYQQTPGQGLQFLFEYFSETQRNKGNFPGRFSGRQFSNSRSEMNVSTLELGDSALYLCASSRDRFTNTEAFFGQGTRLTVV.